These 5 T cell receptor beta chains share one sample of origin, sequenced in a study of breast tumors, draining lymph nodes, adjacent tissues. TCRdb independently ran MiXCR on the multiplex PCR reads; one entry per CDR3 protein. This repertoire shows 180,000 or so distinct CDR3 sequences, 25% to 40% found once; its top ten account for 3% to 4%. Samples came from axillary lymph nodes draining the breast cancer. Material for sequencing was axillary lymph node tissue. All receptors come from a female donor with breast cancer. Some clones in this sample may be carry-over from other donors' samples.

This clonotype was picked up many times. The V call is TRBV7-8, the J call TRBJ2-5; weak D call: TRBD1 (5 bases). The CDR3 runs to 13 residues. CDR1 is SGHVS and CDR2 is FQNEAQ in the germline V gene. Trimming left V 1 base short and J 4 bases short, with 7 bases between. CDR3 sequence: CASSLEGAETQYF. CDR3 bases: TGTGCCAGCAGCTTAGAAGGGGCAGAGACCCAGTACTTC.

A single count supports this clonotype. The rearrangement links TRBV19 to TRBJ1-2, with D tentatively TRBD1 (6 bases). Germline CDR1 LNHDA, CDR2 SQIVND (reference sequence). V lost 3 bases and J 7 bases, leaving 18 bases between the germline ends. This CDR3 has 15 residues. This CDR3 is CASSIPGGLGSGYTF. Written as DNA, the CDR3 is TGTGCCAGTAGTATTCCGGGGGGCTTGGGAAGTGGCTACACCTTC.

The CDR3 DNA reads TGTGCCAGCAGCCAAGAAAGGGGGACAGGAAGCTCCTATAATTCACCCCTCCACTTT. It specifies CASSQERGTGSSYNSPLHF. The chain recombines TRBV14 with TRBJ1-6, with 8 bases fitting TRBD1. This CDR3 has 19 residues. J lost 0 bases, V lost 0 bases, and 7 bases had no gene match. The germline V gene encodes CDR1 SGHDN and CDR2 FVKESK.

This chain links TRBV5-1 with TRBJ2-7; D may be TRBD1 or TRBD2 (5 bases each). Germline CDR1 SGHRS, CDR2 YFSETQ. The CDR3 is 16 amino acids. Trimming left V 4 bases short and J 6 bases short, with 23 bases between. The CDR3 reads CASSPFSYRDDSEQYF. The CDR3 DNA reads TGCGCCAGCAGCCCCTTTTCTTACCGGGACGACTCCGAGCAGTACTTC.

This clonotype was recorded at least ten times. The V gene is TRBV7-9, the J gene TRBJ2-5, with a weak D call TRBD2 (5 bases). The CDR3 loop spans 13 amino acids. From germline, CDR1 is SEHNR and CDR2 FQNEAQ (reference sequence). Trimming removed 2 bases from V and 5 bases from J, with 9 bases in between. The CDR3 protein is CASSLRGPETQYF. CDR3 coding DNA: TGTGCCAGCAGCTTAAGAGGGCCGGAGACCCAGTACTTC.